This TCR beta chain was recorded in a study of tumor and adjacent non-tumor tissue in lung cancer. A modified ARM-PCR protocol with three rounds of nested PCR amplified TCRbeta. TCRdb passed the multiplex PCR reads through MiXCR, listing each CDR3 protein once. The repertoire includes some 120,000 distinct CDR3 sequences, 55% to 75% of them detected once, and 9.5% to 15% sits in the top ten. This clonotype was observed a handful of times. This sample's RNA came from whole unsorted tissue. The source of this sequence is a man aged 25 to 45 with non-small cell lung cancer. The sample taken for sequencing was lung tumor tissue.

The CDR3 sequence: CASSPIVRPPTEAFF. Written as DNA, the CDR3 is TGCGCCAGCAGCCCCATTGTACGGCCGCCCACAGAAGCTTTCTTT. The V call is TRBV4-1, the J call TRBJ1-1, with no clear D. The V end lost 4 bases, the J end lost 8 bases, and 20 bases lay between the germline ends. Germline V gene sequence: CDR1 MGHRA, CDR2 YSYEKL. The CDR3 extends over 15 amino acids.